A single sample gave rise to the 22 T cell receptor beta chains below, sequenced in a study of blood T cells in healthy people across ages. PCR was performed a second time for 7 to 11 cycles using a sample-barcoded 5' primer and a J-beta primer mix. A single record per CDR3 protein comes from TCRdb applying MiXCR to the 5' RACE reads. The table records some 900,000 distinct CDR3 sequences, 29% of them present only once. Sequenced sample: blood. The receptor set was obtained from a woman of 80 years or more in good health.

This chain links TRBV12-3 or TRBV12-4 with TRBJ2-3; the D is unclear. This CDR3 comprises 15 residues. V was trimmed by 4 bases and J by 1 base, leaving 12 bases between them. The CDR3 DNA reads as TGTGCCAGCAGTTCAAGGCGAGTAGGCACAGATACGCAGTATTTT. Translating it yields CASSSRRVGTDTQYF.

This clonotype was detected only a few times. V gene TRBV7-2 combines with J gene TRBJ1-5; a weak D match, TRBD1 (6 bases). V shed 5 bases and J shed 15 bases, with 20 bases lying between them. The CDR3 length is 13 residues. Germline lookup yields CDR1 SGHTA and CDR2 FQGNSA. The CDR3 spells CASSGGPGRSPHF. CDR3 DNA sequence: TGTGCCAGCAGCGGGGGCCCAGGACGTTCTCCGCATTTT. Complete variable domain (other parts from reference TRBV7-2 and TRBJ1-5): GAGVSQSPSNKVTEKGKDVELRCDPISGHTALYWYRQSLGQGLEFLIYFQGNSAPDKSGLPSDRFSAERTGGSVSTLTIQRTQQEDSAVYLCASSGGPGRSPHFGDGTRLSIL.

The V gene is TRBV29-1, the J gene TRBJ2-3; 12 bases fit TRBD2. CDR1 SQVTM and CDR2 ANQGSEA come from the germline V gene. The CDR3 runs to 18 residues. The J segment lost 4 bases and the V segment lost 4 bases, leaving 15 bases of the junction unmatched. CDR3 region: CSVVRPSGRAGGADTQYF. The CDR3 bases are TGCAGCGTTGTTCGCCCTAGCGGGAGGGCCGGGGGTGCAGATACGCAGTATTTT.

The table lists this clonotype with many counts. The chain recombines TRBV7-9 with TRBJ2-7, with D perhaps TRBD2 (6 bases). CDR1 is SEHNR and CDR2 is FQNEAQ in the germline V gene (reference sequence). CDR3 length equals 14 residues. Trimming shortened V by 5 bases and J by 3 bases, and 14 bases separated the two germline ends. The CDR3 reads CASSTNAGFYEQYF. The CDR3 DNA is TGTGCCAGCAGCACAAACGCGGGATTCTACGAGCAGTACTTC.

The V and J genes are TRBV29-1 and TRBJ2-7; D call uncertain. CDR1 is SQVTM and CDR2 is ANQGSEA in the germline V gene. V gave up 7 bases and J gave up 2 bases, with 15 bases separating them. The CDR3 is 13 amino acids. CDR3 residues: CSASDLTAYEQYF. CDR3 bases: TGCAGCGCCTCGGACCTAACGGCCTACGAGCAGTACTTC.

This clonotype came up a few times. This chain links TRBV25-1 with TRBJ1-4; D is perhaps TRBD1 (5 bases). CDR1 is MGHDK and CDR2 is SYGVNS in the germline V gene. CDR3 length: 15 amino acids. V dropped 5 bases and J dropped 3 bases, with 13 bases sitting between them. The CDR3 DNA reads as TGTGCCAGCAGTTACAGCGGGGGTTCTAATGAAAAACTGTTTTTT. It yields the protein CASSYSGGSNEKLFF. The full variable domain, completed using reference TRBV25-1 and TRBJ1-4, is EADIYQTPRYLVIGTGKKITLECSQTMGHDKMYWYQQDPGMELHLIHYSYGVNSTEKGDLSSESTVSRIRTEHFPLTLESARPSHTSQYLCASSYSGGSNEKLFFGSGTQLSVL.

This clonotype was counted a few times. Given a much more abundant clone one base away, this may be a read error. The rearrangement joins TRBV5-1 to TRBJ2-7; 8 bases fit TRBD1. The end of the DNA is better explained by TRBJ2-5, so the J call may be wrong. CDR1 is SGHRS, CDR2 YFSETQ, per germline. The CDR3 is made up of 14 amino acids. The chain's CDR3 is CASNLGQGRETQYF. The CDR3 bases are TGCGCCAGCAACCTCGGACAGGGCCGAGAGACCCAGTACTTC.

This clonotype appeared a few times. The chain uses TRBV6-2 or TRBV6-3 and TRBJ1-1; D not resolved. Germline V gene sequence: CDR1 MNHEY, CDR2 SVGEGT. Trimming stripped 1 base from V and 0 bases from J, with 9 bases between. The CDR3 length is 15 residues. The CDR3 nucleotides are TGTGCCAGCAGTTACTATAGCAGTTTGAACACTGAAGCTTTCTTT. Protein product: CASSYYSSLNTEAFF.

This clonotype occurred once. A read error may explain this, as a much larger clone is one base away. This chain uses TRBV7-2 with TRBJ2-4; no reliable D call. V was trimmed by 5 bases and J by 3 bases, leaving 14 bases between them. This CDR3 is 15 amino acids long. Germline loops: CDR1 SGHTA, CDR2 FQGNSA. The CDR3 DNA is TGTGCCAGCAGCCGAGAAACGGTCAGCAAAAACATTCAGTACTTC. It specifies CASSRETVSKNIQYF.

This clonotype was detected only a few times. This rearrangement joins TRBV5-1 to TRBJ1-5, with D possibly being TRBD1 (5 bases). Germline assignment: CDR1 SGHRS and CDR2 YFSETQ. The germline V and J ends were trimmed by 4 bases and 4 bases, with 15 bases remaining between them. This CDR3 contains 15 residues. The CDR3 DNA reads as TGCGCCAGCAGCCGACGTCGAGGACAAAATCAGCCCCAGCATTTT. Encoded protein: CASSRRRGQNQPQHF.

CDR3 sequence (DNA): TGTGCCAGCAGCCTAGGACCTGGTCCGGAAGCTTTCTTT. As protein: CASSLGPGPEAFF. The chain employs TRBV7-2 and TRBJ1-1; the D is unclear. Trimming removed 5 bases from V and 8 bases from J, with 15 bases in between. The CDR3 runs to 13 residues. CDR1 is SGHTA and CDR2 is FQGNSA in the germline V gene.

Concerning this clonotype: A much larger clone sits a single nucleotide away, making a read error possible. The chain links TRBV5-1 to TRBJ2-5; 9 bases map to TRBD2. Germline V CDR1 and CDR2: SGHRS, YFSETQ. The CDR3 runs 15 residues. V gave up 3 bases and J gave up 4 bases; unmatched junction bases: 7. The CDR3 nucleotides read TGCGCCAGCAGCTGCGGGGGGGCCCGTTCAGAGACCCAGTACTTC. This translates into CASSCGGARSETQYF.

This clonotype was observed at least ten times. This chain joins TRBV7-2 and TRBJ2-5; TRBD2 matches 9 bases. Germline V gene lookup returns CDR1 SGHTA and CDR2 FQGNSA. The CDR3 sequence is 18 residues long. J lost 5 bases, V lost 1 base, and 14 bases had no gene match. Here the CDR3 reads CASSLGSVASGGRETQYF. The CDR3 DNA reads as TGTGCCAGCAGCTTAGGGTCGGTCGCAAGCGGGGGGCGGGAGACCCAGTACTTC.

The V and J genes are TRBV25-1 and TRBJ1-1; TRBD1 might be the D (6 bases). Deletions cut 4 bases from V and 0 bases from J, with 12 bases between. CDR1 and CDR2 from the germline V gene are MGHDK and SYGVNS. This CDR3 has 15 residues. The CDR3 sequence is CASSVPGHMNTEAFF. DNA for the CDR3: TGTGCCAGCAGTGTACCGGGACACATGAACACTGAAGCTTTCTTT.

For this clonotype: A much larger clonotype is one base distant, so this may be a read error. The V gene is TRBV20-1, the J gene TRBJ2-1; TRBD2 agrees at 8 bases. This CDR3 region has 15 residues. Germline V gene lookup returns CDR1 DFQATT and CDR2 SNEGSKA (reference sequence). Losses at the gene ends were 3 bases for V and 0 bases for J; bases not matched to a gene: 4. This chain's CDR3 is CSARERGLSYNEQFF. CDR3 DNA sequence: TGCAGTGCTAGGGAGCGGGGGCTCTCCTACAATGAGCAGTTCTTC.

In its sample, this clonotype was seen a few times. One base away lies a much larger clone, so this may be a sequencing read error. The chain carries TRBV12-3 or TRBV12-4 and TRBJ2-5; D gene ambiguous. The CDR3 length is 14 residues. With 4 bases removed from V and 0 bases from J, the gap between germline ends came to 9 bases. The CDR3 DNA reads as TGTGCCAGCAGTTGGTGGGCAGACCAAGAGACCCAGTACTTC. Translating gives CASSWWADQETQYF.

The sample holds many counts of this clonotype. CDR3 nucleotides: TGTGCCAGCAGTGAATTGACTAGCGGGGGGGCAAAGACCCAGTACTTC. It codes for CASSELTSGGAKTQYF. The V and J genes are TRBV25-1 and TRBJ2-5, with 14 bases matching TRBD2. The V gene's germline CDR1 is MGHDK and CDR2 SYGVNS. V shed 1 base and J 6 bases; nucleotides not matched to a gene: 4. CDR3 size: 16 residues.

This clonotype was seen a few times. V gene TRBV7-9 combines with J gene TRBJ2-5, with 13 bases that match TRBD2. Germline-derived CDR1 and CDR2 are SEHNR and FQNEAQ (reference sequence). The V and J ends lost 6 bases and 11 bases, in that order; junction bases with no gene match: 3. The length of the CDR3 is 12 residues. CDR3 in amino acids: CASRPTSGGQYF. In DNA form, the CDR3 reads TGTGCCAGCAGGCCGACTAGCGGGGGGCAGTACTTC.

This clonotype was counted ten times or more. The V and J genes are TRBV7-2 and TRBJ2-1; 9 bases map to TRBD1. J was trimmed by 7 bases and V by 0 bases; bases with no gene match: 7. CDR1 and CDR2 from the germline V gene are SGHTA and FQGNSA. The CDR3 contains 16 residues. CDR3: CASSLAGGTGTNEQFF. The DNA of the CDR3 is TGTGCCAGCAGCTTAGCGGGTGGGACAGGGACGAATGAGCAGTTCTTC.

This clonotype has a count of ten or more. The rearrangement uses TRBV28 and TRBJ1-1; D is undetermined. V was cut by 8 bases and J by 0 bases, with 10 bases left in between. This CDR3 has 13 residues. From germline, CDR1 is MDHEN and CDR2 SYDVKM. This CDR3 is CASADGVNTEAFF. The CDR3 DNA sequence: TGTGCCAGCGCCGACGGGGTGAACACTGAAGCTTTCTTT.

This clonotype was observed a handful of times. This CDR3 is CASSSQGINTEAFF. The CDR3 DNA reads as TGTGCCAGCAGCTCACAGGGGATAAACACTGAAGCTTTCTTT. This sequence joins TRBV7-9 and TRBJ1-1; TRBD1 agrees at 7 bases. This CDR3 is 14 amino acids long. CDR1 and CDR2 (germline): SEHNR, FQNEAQ (reference sequence). The V and J ends lost 4 bases and 2 bases, in that order; junction bases with no gene match: 4.

The gene calls are TRBV20-1 and TRBJ1-5; 7 bases are shared with TRBD1. Germline trimming cut 3 bases from V and 4 bases from J; bases unmatched to any gene: 12. The germline gives CDR1 DFQATT, CDR2 SNEGSKA (reference sequence). The CDR3 has 16 residues. The CDR3 reads CSASSTAGTANQPQHF. In nucleotides, the CDR3 is TGCAGTGCTAGCTCTACCGCCGGGACAGCTAATCAGCCCCAGCATTTT.